What follows are 14 T cell receptor beta chains derived from one specimen sequenced in a study of CD8 T cells in ankylosing spondylitis. No antigens are known for them. TCRdb fed the 5' RACE reads into MiXCR, producing one record per CDR3 protein. The profile covers 700,000 or so distinct CDR3 sequences, with 15% to 20% appearing a single time and 15% to 20% taken by the ten largest. Study-level results: What appeared characteristic of ankylosing spondylitis blood was a TCR beta motif of 7 or 8 highly homologous variants.

The sample consisted of blood, either unsorted or a sorted T cell fraction (not recorded which). These receptors were collected from a male donor with ankylosing spondylitis.

This clonotype was observed a handful of times. The DNA of the CDR3 is TGTGCCAGCAGTGAGGTCCAGGCGTCATCCTTATACGAGCAGTACTTC. It encodes CASSEVQASSLYEQYF. V and J are TRBV2 and TRBJ2-7; D gene uncertain. CDR3 length equals 16 residues. Trimming stripped 3 bases from V and 4 bases from J, with 19 bases between. Germline loops: CDR1 SNHLY, CDR2 FYNNEI.

This clonotype was counted only a few times. The chain links TRBV4-3 to TRBJ2-7; 9 bases agree with TRBD2. CDR1 is LGHNA and CDR2 is YSLEER in the germline V gene. The CDR3 is 15 amino acids. J gave up 6 bases and V 1 base, and 7 bases lay outside the gene matches. The CDR3 DNA follows: TGCGCCAGCAGCCAAGTAGAAGGACTAGCGATCGAGCAGTACTTC. It encodes CASSQVEGLAIEQYF.

The rearrangement uses TRBV5-1 and TRBJ1-6; TRBD1 matches 8 bases. Germline V lookup: CDR1 SGHRS, CDR2 YFSETQ. Trimming at V came to 0 bases and at J to 0 bases, leaving 11 bases not matched to a gene. The CDR3 has 20 amino acids. CDR3: CASSLGTGGFRSSYNSPLHF. CDR3 in DNA: TGCGCCAGCAGCTTGGGAACAGGGGGGTTTCGGAGCTCCTATAATTCACCCCTCCACTTT. The entire variable domain, with the rest obtained from reference TRBV5-1 and TRBJ1-6, is as follows: KAGVTQTPRYLIKTRGQQVTLSCSPISGHRSVSWYQQTPGQGLQFLFEYFSETQRNKGNFPGRFSGRQFSNSRSEMNVSTLELGDSALYLCASSLGTGGFRSSYNSPLHFGNGTRLTVT.

This clonotype was seen ten or more times. The V call is TRBV5-5, the J call TRBJ1-2; D unclear. Trimming shortened V by 4 bases and J by 0 bases, and 13 bases separated the two germline ends. The germline V gene has CDR1 SGHKS and CDR2 YYEKEE (reference sequence). The CDR3 has 15 residues. CDR3 sequence: CASSAAGSSNYGYTF. DNA of the CDR3: TGTGCCAGCAGCGCTGCGGGGAGCTCTAACTATGGCTACACCTTC.

The chain joins TRBV11-2 to TRBJ2-5, with D hard to call. The germline V gene encodes CDR1 SGHAT and CDR2 FQNNGV. There are 14 residues in the CDR3. V was trimmed by 5 bases and J by 4 bases, leaving 14 bases between them. CDR3 in amino acids: CASSPRLGSETQYF. The CDR3 DNA follows: TGTGCCAGCAGCCCCAGGTTGGGTTCAGAGACCCAGTACTTC.

This clonotype appeared a few times. The rearrangement uses TRBV9 and TRBJ2-5; no firm D call. V gave up 0 bases and J gave up 3 bases, with 6 bases separating them. The length of the CDR3 is 13 residues. Germline CDR1 is SGDLS and CDR2 is YYNGEE. The CDR3 spells CASSVVEKETQYF. The CDR3 bases are TGTGCCAGCAGCGTAGTGGAGAAAGAGACCCAGTACTTC.

The V and J genes are TRBV9 and TRBJ1-1; unclear D gene. V was pared by 0 bases and J by 4 bases, with 10 bases between. Germline V gene lookup returns CDR1 SGDLS and CDR2 YYNGEE. This CDR3 spans 14 amino acids. The CDR3 reads CASSVAGVGTEAFF. CDR3 DNA: TGTGCCAGCAGCGTAGCCGGTGTTGGCACTGAAGCTTTCTTT.

V gene TRBV12-3 or TRBV12-4 combines with J gene TRBJ1-3; TRBD1 aligns across 12 bases. The CDR3 sequence is 16 residues long. After removal of 5 bases from V and 8 bases from J, the junction contained 10 bases not matched to a gene. CDR3: CASSPSGTGGADTIYF. CDR3 nucleotide sequence: TGTGCCAGCAGTCCGTCCGGGACAGGGGGCGCGGACACCATATATTTT.

This clonotype was seen a handful of times. The chain joins TRBV12-3 or TRBV12-4 to TRBJ1-1, with D unresolved. The CDR3 spans 13 residues. Deletions cut 4 bases from V and 0 bases from J, with 6 bases between. CDR3 amino acids: CASSSNMNTEAFF. CDR3 in DNA: TGTGCCAGCAGTTCCAACATGAACACTGAAGCTTTCTTT.

This clonotype was seen only a few times. The chain carries TRBV21-1 and TRBJ1-1. TRBV21-1 is listed as a pseudogene. The CDR3 sequence is 13 residues long. The CDR3 DNA reads as TGTGCCACCTTCTACCCCGGGGCTGTGGAAGCTTTCTTT. This gives the protein CATFYPGAVEAFF.

In this sample, this clonotype turned up once. This chain joins TRBV6-1 and TRBJ2-2; D is perhaps TRBD1 or TRBD2 (5 bases each). The CDR3 contains 15 residues. In germline, CDR1 is MNHNS, CDR2 SASEGT. V shed 7 bases and J shed 4 bases, with 16 bases lying between them. The CDR3: CASTNQGRGTGELFF. Written as DNA, the CDR3 is TGTGCCAGCACTAACCAGGGACGGGGCACCGGGGAGCTGTTTTTT.

The sample holds a few counts of this clonotype. The chain has TRBV29-1 and TRBJ2-5; 7 bases are shared with TRBD2. This CDR3 is built from 12 residues. The germline CDR1 and CDR2 sequences are SQVTM and ANQGSEA. The V gene end was trimmed by 3 bases and the J gene end by 5 bases; junction bases not matched to a gene: 3. CDR3 nucleotides: TGCAGCGTTGACAGGACTAGGGAGACCCAGTACTTC. This translates into CSVDRTRETQYF.

A few counts support this clonotype. The chain carries TRBV29-1 and TRBJ1-1; TRBD1 aligns across 8 bases. The germline gives CDR1 SQVTM, CDR2 ANQGSEA. This CDR3 comprises 16 residues. V dropped 6 bases and J dropped 0; count of bases not matched to a gene: 12. The CDR3 region is CSVVPRQGNMNTEAFF. CDR3 coding DNA: TGCAGCGTAGTACCCAGACAGGGGAACATGAACACTGAAGCTTTCTTT.

This clonotype was found a few times. This chain uses TRBV20-1 with TRBJ2-1, with 9 bases aligning to TRBD2. This CDR3 spans 15 amino acids. V shed 1 base and J 7 bases; nucleotides not matched to a gene: 8. The germline CDR1 and CDR2 sequences are DFQATT and SNEGSKA (reference sequence). The CDR3: CSARVRGGWMNEQFF. The CDR3 DNA follows: TGCAGTGCTAGAGTGCGGGGGGGCTGGATGAATGAGCAGTTCTTC.